This T cell receptor beta chain was observed in a study of T cells after posttransplantation cyclophosphamide. Regarding the study as a whole: After PTCy, TRB diversity resembled that of CNI/methotrexate controls.

The CDR3 has 14 residues. The germline V gene encodes CDR1 MNHEY and CDR2 SVGAGI. Treatment was busulfan-fludarabine conditioning, a marrow graft, and cyclophosphamide on days +3 and +4. Here immunoSEQ multiplex PCR was the method, and the copy in TCRdb shows in-frame clones only, minus some. The table shows 7,500 to 10,000 clones, with roughly 80% occurring only once. Details on this clone: Its antigen is currently unknown.

The clonotype was recovered from a female patient aged 35-55 years who received an allogeneic stem cell transplant from a related donor, was CMV-positive, and had no GVHD. These T cells may partly come from the graft donor. The starting material was PBMCs, obtained around 2,000 days after a stem cell transplant with posttransplant cyclophosphamide. The V and J genes are TRBV6-5 and TRBJ2-5, with TRBD1 matching 8 bases. Judging by the DNA end, TRBJ2-7 fits better; the J call may be wrong. In nucleotides, the CDR3 is TGTGCCAGCAAAACAGGGGGTAATTCCTACGAGCAGTACTTC. Amino acid sequence: CASKTGGNSYEQYF.